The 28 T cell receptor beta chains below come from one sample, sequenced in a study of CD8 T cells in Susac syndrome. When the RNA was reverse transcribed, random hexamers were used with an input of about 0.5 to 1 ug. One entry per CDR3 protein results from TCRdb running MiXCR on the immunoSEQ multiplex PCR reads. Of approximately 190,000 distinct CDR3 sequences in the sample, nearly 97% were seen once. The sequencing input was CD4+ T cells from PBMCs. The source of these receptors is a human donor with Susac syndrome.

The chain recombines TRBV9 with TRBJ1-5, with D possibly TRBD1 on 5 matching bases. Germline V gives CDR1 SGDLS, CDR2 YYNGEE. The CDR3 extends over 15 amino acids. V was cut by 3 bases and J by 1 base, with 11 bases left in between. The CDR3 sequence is CASSAQGWSNQPQHF. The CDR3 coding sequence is TGTGCCAGCAGCGCCCAGGGCTGGAGCAATCAGCCCCAGCATTTT.

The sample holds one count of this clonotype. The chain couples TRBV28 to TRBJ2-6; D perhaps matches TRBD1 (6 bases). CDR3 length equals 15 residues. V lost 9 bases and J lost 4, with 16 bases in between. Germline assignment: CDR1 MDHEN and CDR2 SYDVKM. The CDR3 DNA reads TGTGCCAGTAGCCTGGGGGCGAGAGGGGCCAACGTCCTGACTTTC. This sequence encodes CASSLGARGANVLTF.

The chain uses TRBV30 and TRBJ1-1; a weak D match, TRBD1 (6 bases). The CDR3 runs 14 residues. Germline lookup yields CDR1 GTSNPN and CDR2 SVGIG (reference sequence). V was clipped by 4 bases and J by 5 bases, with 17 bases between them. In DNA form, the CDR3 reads TGTGCCTGGATTTCCCGCCTCACAGGGACTGAAGCTTTCTTT. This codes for CAWISRLTGTEAFF.

In DNA, the CDR3 is TGTGCCAGCATGACCCGGACAGGCTTAAAAAACATTCAGTACTTC. Its protein product is CASMTRTGLKNIQYF. This sequence joins TRBV6-1 and TRBJ2-4, with TRBD1 identical over 7 bases. The CDR3 is made up of 15 amino acids. J was trimmed by 4 bases and V by 7 bases; bases with no gene match: 10. Germline V gives CDR1 MNHNS, CDR2 SASEGT.

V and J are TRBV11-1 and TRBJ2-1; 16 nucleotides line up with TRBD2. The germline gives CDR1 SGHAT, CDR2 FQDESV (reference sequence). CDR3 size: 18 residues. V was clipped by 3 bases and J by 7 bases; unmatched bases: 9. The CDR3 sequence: CASSFGTSGGASINEQFF. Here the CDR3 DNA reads TGTGCCAGCAGCTTTGGGACTAGCGGGGGGGCCTCGATAAATGAGCAGTTCTTC.

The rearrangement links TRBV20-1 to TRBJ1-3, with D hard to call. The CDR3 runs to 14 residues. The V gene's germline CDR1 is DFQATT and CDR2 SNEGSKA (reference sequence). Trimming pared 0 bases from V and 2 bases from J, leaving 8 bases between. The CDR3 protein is CSARDPMAGNTIYF. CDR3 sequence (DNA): TGCAGTGCTAGAGACCCGATGGCTGGAAACACCATATATTTT.

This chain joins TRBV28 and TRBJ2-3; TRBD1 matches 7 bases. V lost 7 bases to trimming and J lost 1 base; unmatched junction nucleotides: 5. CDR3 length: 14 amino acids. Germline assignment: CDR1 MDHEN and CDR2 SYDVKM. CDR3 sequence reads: CASILGQGTDTQYF. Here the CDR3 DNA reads TGTGCCAGCATCCTAGGACAGGGCACAGATACGCAGTATTTT.

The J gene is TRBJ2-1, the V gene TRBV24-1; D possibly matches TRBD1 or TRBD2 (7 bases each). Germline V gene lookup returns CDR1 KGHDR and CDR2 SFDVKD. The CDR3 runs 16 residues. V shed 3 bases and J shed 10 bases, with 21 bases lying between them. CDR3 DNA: TGTGCCACCAGTGATCCCAAGGGGGCGGGGGTAGTAGAGCAGTTCTTC. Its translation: CATSDPKGAGVVEQFF.

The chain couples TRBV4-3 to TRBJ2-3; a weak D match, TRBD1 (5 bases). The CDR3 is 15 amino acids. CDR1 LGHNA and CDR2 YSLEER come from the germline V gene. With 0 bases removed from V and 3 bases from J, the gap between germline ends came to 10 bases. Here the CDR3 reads CASSQDRARTDTQYF. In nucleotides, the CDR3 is TGCGCCAGCAGCCAAGACAGGGCGAGAACAGATACGCAGTATTTT.

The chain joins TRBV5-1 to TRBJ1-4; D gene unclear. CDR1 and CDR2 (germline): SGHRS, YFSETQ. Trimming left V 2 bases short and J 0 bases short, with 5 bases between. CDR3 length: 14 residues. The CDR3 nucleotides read TGCGCCAGCAGCTTTGTCGCAACTAATGAAAAACTGTTTTTT. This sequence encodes CASSFVATNEKLFF.

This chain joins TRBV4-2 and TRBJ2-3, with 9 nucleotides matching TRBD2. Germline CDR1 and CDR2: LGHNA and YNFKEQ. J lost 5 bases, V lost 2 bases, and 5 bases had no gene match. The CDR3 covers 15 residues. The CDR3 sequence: CASSQSLAGIDTQYF. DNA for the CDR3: TGTGCCAGCAGCCAAAGCCTAGCGGGGATAGATACGCAGTATTTT.

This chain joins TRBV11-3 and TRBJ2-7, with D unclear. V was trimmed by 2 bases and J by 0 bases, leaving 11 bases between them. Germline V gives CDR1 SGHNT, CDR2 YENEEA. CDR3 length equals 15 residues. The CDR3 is CASSLNSYTSYEQYF. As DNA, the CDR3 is TGTGCCAGCAGCTTAAACAGCTACACCTCCTACGAGCAGTACTTC.

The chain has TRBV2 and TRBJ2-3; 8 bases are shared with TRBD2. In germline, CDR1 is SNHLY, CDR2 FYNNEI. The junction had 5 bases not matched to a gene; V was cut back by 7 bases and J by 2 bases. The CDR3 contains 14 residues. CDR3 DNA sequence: TGTGCCAGCACCCTAGCGGGTATCACAGATACGCAGTATTTT. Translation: CASTLAGITDTQYF.

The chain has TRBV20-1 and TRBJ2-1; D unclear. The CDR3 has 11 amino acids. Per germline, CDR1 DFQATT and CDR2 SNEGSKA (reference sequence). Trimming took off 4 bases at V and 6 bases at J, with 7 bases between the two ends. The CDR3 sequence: CSAKFINEQFF. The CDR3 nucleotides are TGCAGTGCTAAGTTCATCAATGAGCAGTTCTTC.

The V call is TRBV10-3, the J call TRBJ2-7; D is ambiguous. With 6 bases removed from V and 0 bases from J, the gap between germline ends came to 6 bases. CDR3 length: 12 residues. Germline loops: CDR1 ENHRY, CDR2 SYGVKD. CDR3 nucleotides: TGTGCCATCAGGAAAGACTCCTACGAGCAGTACTTC. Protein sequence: CAIRKDSYEQYF.

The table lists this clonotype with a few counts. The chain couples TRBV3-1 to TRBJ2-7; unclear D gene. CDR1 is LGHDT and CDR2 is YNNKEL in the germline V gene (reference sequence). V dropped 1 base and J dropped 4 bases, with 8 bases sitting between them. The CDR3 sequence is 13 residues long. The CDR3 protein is CASSQVSGYEQYF. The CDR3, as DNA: TGTGCCAGCAGCCAAGTATCCGGATACGAGCAGTACTTC.

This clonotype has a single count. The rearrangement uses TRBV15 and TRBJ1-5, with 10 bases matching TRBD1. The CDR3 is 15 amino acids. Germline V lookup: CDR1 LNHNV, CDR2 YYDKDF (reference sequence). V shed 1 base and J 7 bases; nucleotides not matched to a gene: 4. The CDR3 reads CATSRAGTGVQPQHF. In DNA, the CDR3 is TGTGCCACCAGCAGAGCCGGGACAGGGGTACAGCCCCAGCATTTT.

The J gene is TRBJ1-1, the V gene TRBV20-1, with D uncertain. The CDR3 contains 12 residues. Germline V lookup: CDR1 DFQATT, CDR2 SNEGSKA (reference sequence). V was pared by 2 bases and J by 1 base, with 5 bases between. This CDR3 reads CSARLQNTEAFF. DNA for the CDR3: TGCAGTGCTAGACTCCAGAACACTGAAGCTTTCTTT.

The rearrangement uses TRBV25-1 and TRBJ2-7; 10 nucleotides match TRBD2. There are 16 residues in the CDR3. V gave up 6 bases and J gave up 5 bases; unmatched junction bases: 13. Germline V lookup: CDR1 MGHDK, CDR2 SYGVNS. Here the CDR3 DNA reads TGTGCCAGCAGCCAATCCGGGATAGCGGGGGGAAACGAGCAGTACTTC. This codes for CASSQSGIAGGNEQYF.

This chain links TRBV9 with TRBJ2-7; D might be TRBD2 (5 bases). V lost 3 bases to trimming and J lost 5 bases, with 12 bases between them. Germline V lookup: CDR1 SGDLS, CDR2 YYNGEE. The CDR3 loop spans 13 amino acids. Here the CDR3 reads CASSGGYEHEQYF. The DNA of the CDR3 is TGTGCCAGCAGCGGAGGGTATGAGCACGAGCAGTACTTC.

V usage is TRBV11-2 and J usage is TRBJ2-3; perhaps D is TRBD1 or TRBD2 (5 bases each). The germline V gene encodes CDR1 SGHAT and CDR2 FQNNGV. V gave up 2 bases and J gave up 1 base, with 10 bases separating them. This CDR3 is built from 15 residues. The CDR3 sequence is CASSLQRGGTDTQYF. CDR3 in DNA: TGTGCCAGCAGCTTACAACGGGGCGGCACAGATACGCAGTATTTT.

In nucleotides, the CDR3 is TGCGCCAGCAGCTTGGCCTCAGGAAACCCGCTTGGCTACACCTTC. It yields the protein CASSLASGNPLGYTF. V usage is TRBV5-1 and J usage is TRBJ1-2, with D unclear. Germline V gene sequence: CDR1 SGHRS, CDR2 YFSETQ. CDR3 length: 15 amino acids. V shed 0 bases and J shed 7 bases, with 16 bases lying between them.

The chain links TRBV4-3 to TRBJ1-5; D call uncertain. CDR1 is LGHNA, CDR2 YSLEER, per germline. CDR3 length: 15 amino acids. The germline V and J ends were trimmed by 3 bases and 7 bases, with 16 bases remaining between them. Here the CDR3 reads CASSQEDGFGQPQHF. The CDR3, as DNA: TGCGCCAGCAGCCAGGAGGACGGCTTTGGACAGCCCCAGCATTTT.

This CDR3 is CASRRDRSYEQYF. The CDR3, as DNA: TGCGCCAGCAGGAGGGATCGGTCCTACGAGCAGTACTTC. This chain links TRBV5-1 with TRBJ2-7; the D gene is possibly TRBD2 (5 bases). With 5 bases removed from V and 1 base from J, the gap between germline ends came to 10 bases. CDR1 SGHRS and CDR2 YFSETQ come from the germline V gene. CDR3 length equals 13 residues.

The CDR3 reads CASSEGPWTGAAGELFF. The DNA for the CDR3 is TGTGCCAGCAGTGAAGGGCCTTGGACAGGGGCCGCCGGGGAGCTGTTTTTT. The J gene is TRBJ2-2, the V gene TRBV2; 9 bases match TRBD1. Germline V gene sequence: CDR1 SNHLY, CDR2 FYNNEI. The CDR3 has 17 residues. J lost 6 bases, V lost 1 base, and 9 bases had no gene match.

CDR3 region: CASSQGGGASQPQHF. The CDR3 region has the DNA TGTGCCAGCAGCCAAGGAGGGGGGGCCTCACAGCCCCAGCATTTT. V usage is TRBV3-1 and J usage is TRBJ1-5; possible D gene TRBD1, 6 bases. Germline lookup yields CDR1 LGHDT and CDR2 YNNKEL (reference sequence). The CDR3 is made up of 15 amino acids. V lost 1 base and J lost 7, with 14 bases in between.

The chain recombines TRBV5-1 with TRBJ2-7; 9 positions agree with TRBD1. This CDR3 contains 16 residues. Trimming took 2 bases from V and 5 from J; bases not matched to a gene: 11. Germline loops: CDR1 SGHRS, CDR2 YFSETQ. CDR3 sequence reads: CASSFLSGTGHNEQYF. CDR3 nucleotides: TGCGCCAGCAGCTTTTTATCCGGGACAGGGCACAACGAGCAGTACTTC. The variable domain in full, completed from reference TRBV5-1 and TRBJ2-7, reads KAGVTQTPRYLIKTRGQQVTLSCSPISGHRSVSWYQQTPGQGLQFLFEYFSETQRNKGNFPGRFSGRQFSNSRSEMNVSTLELGDSALYLCASSFLSGTGHNEQYFGPGTRLTVT.

CDR3 sequence (DNA): TGTGCCAGCAGCCGTCAGTTAGCAGGGTCCAATGAGCAGTTCTTC. Translated: CASSRQLAGSNEQFF. The J gene is TRBJ2-1, the V gene TRBV4-2; a weak D match, TRBD1 (5 bases). With 4 bases removed from V and 6 bases from J, the gap between germline ends came to 16 bases. CDR3 size: 15 residues. Germline V gene lookup returns CDR1 LGHNA and CDR2 YNFKEQ.